This T cell receptor (beta chain) is from a study of cytomegalovirus exposure and HLA in healthy donors. Study-level findings and limits: Most TCR sequences were seen very rarely across donors, but some public TCRs occurred in many.

A note on this clone: What it binds is not known. Other DNA sequences in the sample encode the same CDR3.

Trimming took off 5 bases at V and 4 bases at J, with 17 bases between the two ends. CDR1 is SGHVS, CDR2 FNYEAQ, per germline. This CDR3 contains 16 residues. Sequencing used immunoSEQ multiplex PCR; TCRdb keeps in-frame clones, though not all of them. The table includes roughly 120,000 clones, about 84% detected once. The TCR comes from a woman aged 25 to 39 in good health and CMV-seronegative. J is TRBJ2-2 and V is TRBV7-6; weak D call: TRBD2 (7 bases). Sequences were obtained from PBMCs. The CDR3 region has the DNA TGTGCCAGCAGCGCAACGGGGGGCGTTCCCACCGGGGAGCTGTTTTTT. This sequence encodes CASSATGGVPTGELFF.